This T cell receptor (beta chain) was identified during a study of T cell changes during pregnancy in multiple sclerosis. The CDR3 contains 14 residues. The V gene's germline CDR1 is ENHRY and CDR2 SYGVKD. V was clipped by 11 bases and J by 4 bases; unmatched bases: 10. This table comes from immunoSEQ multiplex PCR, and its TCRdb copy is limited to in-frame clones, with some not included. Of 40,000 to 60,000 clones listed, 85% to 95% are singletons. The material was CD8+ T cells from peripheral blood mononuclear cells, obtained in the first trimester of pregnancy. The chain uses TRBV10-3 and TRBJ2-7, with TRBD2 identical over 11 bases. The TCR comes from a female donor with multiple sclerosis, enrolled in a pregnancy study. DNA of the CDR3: TGTGCCTTAAGTCCCGGGACTAGCGGATACGAGCAGTACTTC. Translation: CALSPGTSGYEQYF.